In this sample, the clone carrying this TCR beta chain turned up many times. Its antigen is unidentified. The CDR3 contains 15 residues. The ends were cut back, 3 bases at V and 2 bases at J, with 13 bases in the middle. Germline CDR1 is DFQATT and CDR2 is SNEGSKA (reference sequence). The sample is drawn from a study of response to subunit inactivated influenza vaccine. A single record per CDR3 protein comes from TCRdb applying MiXCR to the RT-PCR reads. This table holds about 650,000 distinct CDR3 sequences, around 15% found once. Study-wide points: Authors suggested that a seasonal influenza vaccination recruits few new T cells each time.

The chain has TRBV20-1 and TRBJ2-2; no clear D gene. This material consisted of PBMCs from blood, taken roughly 15 days before vaccination. This receptor was identified in a man aged 45-65 years who received an inactivated influenza vaccine. CDR3 bases: TGCAGTGCTAGCCAAGGGCGGAAAAACACCGGGGAGCTGTTTTTT. Its translation is CSASQGRKNTGELFF.